This T cell receptor beta chain was identified in a study of T cell responses to AZD1222 COVID-19 vaccine. Looking at the study overall: Pooled in the analysis were second doses at about 4 or about 12 weeks.

As concerns this clone: No antigen is known for it.

The data were produced by immunoSEQ multiplex PCR, yet TCRdb's version contains in-frame clones alone and is incomplete. Of 140,000 to 150,000 clones in the sample, 75% to 90% are singletons; the top ten hold 1.6%. Regarding the study as a whole: Nearly half of spike-specific TCRs reportedly target variant regions that are unmutated in the B.1.351 and B.1.1.7 variants. Spike-specific TCR depth and breadth grew after two AZD1222 doses.

Germline V gives CDR1 LNHDA, CDR2 SQIVND (reference sequence). The CDR3 is made up of 14 amino acids. Trimming took 1 base from V and 6 from J, leaving 10 bases between them. Here the sequenced sample was peripheral blood, taken on day 0 of AZD1222 vaccination. The J gene is TRBJ2-1, the V gene TRBV19, with D possibly matching TRBD1 (5 bases). This receptor was taken from an adult in good health. Here the CDR3 reads CASSIGGRGNEQFF. The CDR3 DNA reads TGTGCCAGTAGTATAGGGGGAAGGGGCAATGAGCAGTTCTTC.